This T cell receptor (beta chain) is drawn from a study of tumor and adjacent non-tumor tissue in lung cancer. RNA was extracted from bulk tissue without any cell sorting. General study points: Shorter survival was associated with higher TCR diversity in tumors. In normal lung, the top 100 clones were significantly more dominant than in tumor.

A note on this clonotype: No antigen is known for it.

The library came from three nested PCR rounds adapted from ARM-PCR protocols. TCRdb reprocessed the multiplex PCR reads via MiXCR and lists one record per CDR3 protein. The sample shows about 110,000 distinct CDR3 sequences, approximately 80% of them seen only once. Germline V gives CDR1 KGHDR, CDR2 SFDVKD. The CDR3 is made up of 15 amino acids. V lost 5 bases, J lost 10 bases, and 12 bases stayed unmatched. This rearrangement joins TRBV24-1 to TRBJ2-1; 8 bases are a match to TRBD2. The sample consisted of lung tumor tissue. The receptor was derived from a man in his sixties or seventies with non-small cell lung cancer. CDR3 loop: CATSGVSAGVWEQFF. CDR3 sequence (DNA): TGTGCCACCAGTGGTGTATCAGCGGGAGTTTGGGAGCAGTTCTTC.